This T cell receptor beta chain was found in a study of blood T cell repertoires in COVID-19. Study-level background: Some COVID-19 samples were acute and others convalescent; all came from the United States, Italy and Spain. Sources were T cells, B-cell-depleted T cells, or PBMCs; the material itself was cDNA or gDNA.

The CDR3 spans 15 residues. Trimming cost V 4 bases and J 5 bases, with 18 bases left between them. CDR1 is SGHNT and CDR2 is YYREEE in the germline V gene (reference sequence). Profiling relied on immunoSEQ multiplex PCR, and the TCRdb table lists in-frame clones only, not all of them. This repertoire shows about 180,000 clones, nearly 80% found once; its top ten account for 26%. Sequenced input: peripheral blood. The genes are TRBV5-4 and TRBJ1-2; D unresolved. This sequence originates from an older woman with acute or convalescent COVID-19. This CDR3 is CASSPTLVAIYGYTF. The CDR3 coding sequence is TGTGCCAGCAGCCCTACCCTAGTGGCGATATATGGCTACACCTTC.